This passage covers 27 T cell receptor beta chains from one sample sequenced in a study of shared clonotypes between healthy human individuals. Naive CD8 populations comprised CD45RO-negative cells positively selected for CCR7, excluding terminally differentiated effector memory CD45RA+ cells. Assay used: immunoSEQ multiplex PCR; TCRdb lists only in-frame clones, some missing. The data hold about 820,000 clones, with around 92% observed a single time. The sample taken for sequencing was naive CD8+ T cells sorted from blood. The receptors stem from a man aged 30-40 years in good health.

V gene TRBV9 combines with J gene TRBJ2-5; D unclear. V lost 4 bases, J lost 1 base, and 11 bases lay in between. CDR3 length equals 14 residues. Germline V gene lookup returns CDR1 SGDLS and CDR2 YYNGEE. The CDR3 DNA follows: TGTGCCAGCAGCCCCAACCCGGGCCAAGAGACCCAGTACTTC. It specifies CASSPNPGQETQYF.

The V call is TRBV5-1, the J call TRBJ2-3; D is unclear. With 2 bases removed from V and 4 bases from J, the gap between germline ends came to 8 bases. The CDR3 consists of 13 residues. Germline loops: CDR1 SGHRS, CDR2 YFSETQ. Written as DNA, the CDR3 is TGCGCCAGCAGCTTTTTTGTGTCAGATACGCAGTATTTT. Translation: CASSFFVSDTQYF.

This chain joins TRBV4-1 and TRBJ2-1; TRBD2 aligns across 9 bases. The V gene end was trimmed by 4 bases and the J gene end by 5 bases; junction bases not matched to a gene: 15. CDR1 is MGHRA and CDR2 is YSYEKL in the germline V gene. The CDR3 covers 18 residues. The CDR3 spells CASSPTLGAGGPNNEQFF. The CDR3 DNA reads TGCGCCAGCAGCCCCACCCTGGGGGCGGGAGGGCCCAACAATGAGCAGTTCTTC.

V usage is TRBV7-6 and J usage is TRBJ2-3; TRBD1 is a possible D gene (5 bases). The CDR3 has 18 residues. CDR1 is SGHVS and CDR2 is FNYEAQ in the germline V gene. Trimming removed 0 bases from V and 2 bases from J, with 18 bases in between. CDR3 DNA: TGTGCCAGCAGCTTAGCCTCTTTCGGCTCTGGGGCCACAGATACGCAGTATTTT. It translates to CASSLASFGSGATDTQYF.

The V and J genes are TRBV7-6 and TRBJ2-7, with TRBD2 identical over 12 bases. Germline CDR1 is SGHVS and CDR2 is FNYEAQ. With V trimmed by 1 base and J by 3 bases, 1 base remained unmatched. The CDR3 has 15 residues. The CDR3 bases are TGTGCCAGCAGCTTAGAGACTAGCGGGAGCTACGAGCAGTACTTC. Its translation is CASSLETSGSYEQYF.

The rearrangement joins TRBV5-6 to TRBJ1-5; possible D gene TRBD1, 6 bases. Trimming left V 4 bases short and J 9 bases short, with 17 bases between. CDR3 size: 14 residues. CDR1 and CDR2 from the germline V gene are SGHDT and YYEEEE. The CDR3 loop is CASSGGARASPQHF. CDR3 sequence (DNA): TGTGCCAGCAGCGGGGGGGCCCGGGCATCGCCCCAGCATTTT. Filled out from reference TRBV5-6 and TRBJ1-5, the complete variable domain reads DAGVTQSPTHLIKTRGQQVTLRCSPKSGHDTVSWYQQALGQGPQFIFQYYEEEERQRGNFPDRFSGHQFPNYSSELNVNALLLGDSALYLCASSGGARASPQHFGDGTRLSIL.

This sequence joins TRBV28 and TRBJ1-5; D call uncertain. CDR1 MDHEN and CDR2 SYDVKM come from the germline V gene. There are 15 residues in the CDR3. Trimming took off 3 bases at V and 11 bases at J, with 20 bases between the two ends. CDR3 amino acids: CASSFTSSVEIAQHF. For the CDR3, the DNA is TGTGCCAGCAGTTTTACGAGCAGTGTGGAAATAGCCCAGCATTTT.

J is TRBJ1-2 and V is TRBV2; tentative D call: TRBD1 (5 bases). CDR3 length equals 15 residues. From germline, CDR1 is SNHLY and CDR2 FYNNEI. The germline V and J ends were trimmed by 10 bases and 3 bases, with 21 bases remaining between them. The CDR3 loop is CANRGTGGDHYGYTF. CDR3 DNA: TGTGCCAACCGGGGAACAGGCGGCGATCACTATGGCTACACCTTC.

The rearrangement joins TRBV29-1 to TRBJ2-5; the D call may be TRBD1 or TRBD2 (6 bases each). Trimming removed 3 bases at V and 4 bases at J, with 21 bases between. Germline CDR1 is SQVTM and CDR2 is ANQGSEA. The CDR3 spans 16 residues. The CDR3 protein is CSVETGAGRSPETQYF. CDR3 in DNA: TGCAGCGTTGAGACGGGGGCAGGGAGGTCCCCAGAGACCCAGTACTTC.

The table lists this clone with a count of one. V gene TRBV28 combines with J gene TRBJ2-7; tentatively, D is TRBD1 (6 bases). V was clipped by 4 bases and J by 9 bases, with 13 bases between them. The germline V gene encodes CDR1 MDHEN and CDR2 SYDVKM. This CDR3 spans 12 amino acids. For the CDR3, the DNA is TGTGCCAGCAGTTCCTCAACAGGGATGCAGTACTTC. Translation gives CASSSSTGMQYF. Looking up the rest from reference TRBV28 and TRBJ2-7 gives the full variable domain: DVKVTQSSRYLVKRTGEKVFLECVQDMDHENMFWYRQDPGLGLRLIYFSYDVKMKEKGDIPEGYSVSREKKERFSLILESASTNQTSMYLCASSSSTGMQYFGPGTRLTVT.

This chain uses TRBV5-1 with TRBJ2-5; maybe TRBD1 (6 bases). TRBJ2-7 matches the DNA end more closely, so the J call is doubtful. Germline CDR1 and CDR2: SGHRS and YFSETQ. This CDR3 spans 16 amino acids. The CDR3 here is CASRETGSPLLYEQYF. The CDR3 nucleotides are TGCGCCAGCAGAGAAACAGGGAGTCCTCTTCTCTACGAGCAGTACTTC.

The chain has TRBV11-2 and TRBJ2-1; D is unclear. Trimming took off 5 bases at V and 3 bases at J, with 14 bases between the two ends. The CDR3 is 15 amino acids. Germline V gene sequence: CDR1 SGHAT, CDR2 FQNNGV. In nucleotides, the CDR3 is TGTGCCAGCAGCCTATCCCCAGAAAGCTACAATGAGCAGTTCTTC. It translates to CASSLSPESYNEQFF.

This sequence joins TRBV5-1 and TRBJ1-1; D is perhaps TRBD1 (5 bases). CDR3 size: 15 residues. Germline V gives CDR1 SGHRS, CDR2 YFSETQ. Trimming took 4 bases from V and 5 from J, leaving 18 bases between them. CDR3: CASSPRDQGRTEAFF. CDR3 sequence (DNA): TGCGCCAGCAGCCCTCGGGACCAGGGTAGGACTGAAGCTTTCTTT.

The V and J genes are TRBV12-5 and TRBJ2-5, with D perhaps given as TRBD1 or TRBD2 (6 bases each). Trimming shortened V by 3 bases and J by 5 bases, and 10 bases separated the two germline ends. The CDR3 length is 13 residues. Germline CDR1 LGHNT, CDR2 FRNRAP. The CDR3 loop is CASGFGGWETQYF. The CDR3 region has the DNA TGTGCTAGTGGTTTCGGGGGCTGGGAGACCCAGTACTTC.

The chain recombines TRBV18 with TRBJ1-4, with D possibly being TRBD1 (5 bases). Germline-derived CDR1 and CDR2 are KGHSH and LQKENI. The V end lost 2 bases, the J end lost 4 bases, and 20 bases lay between the germline ends. The CDR3 loop spans 18 amino acids. The chain's CDR3 is CASSPFQGASMINEKLFF. In DNA, the CDR3 is TGTGCCAGCTCACCATTCCAGGGTGCCTCGATGATTAATGAAAAACTGTTTTTT.

The chain carries TRBV28 and TRBJ2-3; D unresolved. V lost 4 bases and J 3 bases, leaving 17 bases between the germline ends. The CDR3 sequence is 16 residues long. The germline V gene encodes CDR1 MDHEN and CDR2 SYDVKM. CDR3 nucleotides: TGTGCCAGCAGTTCCCGACTCTTCCCAGGAACAGATACGCAGTATTTT. Protein: CASSSRLFPGTDTQYF.

The V call is TRBV7-2, the J call TRBJ2-2; 11 bases fit TRBD2. This CDR3 has 17 amino acids. The germline V gene has CDR1 SGHTA and CDR2 FQGNSA. V shed 4 bases, J shed 3 bases, and the junction held 7 bases outside the gene matches. The CDR3 spells CASSSQTSGRHTGELFF. The CDR3 DNA sequence: TGTGCCAGCAGCTCGCAAACTAGCGGGAGACACACCGGGGAGCTGTTTTTT. Full variable domain (remainder filled in from reference TRBV7-2 and TRBJ2-2): GAGVSQSPSNKVTEKGKDVELRCDPISGHTALYWYRQSLGQGLEFLIYFQGNSAPDKSGLPSDRFSAERTGGSVSTLTIQRTQQEDSAVYLCASSSQTSGRHTGELFFGEGSRLTVL.

The chain employs TRBV7-3 and TRBJ2-3, with 9 bases lining up with TRBD2. CDR3 size: 17 residues. The V gene end was trimmed by 6 bases and the J gene end by 5 bases; junction bases not matched to a gene: 15. Looked up from germline, CDR1 is SGHTA and CDR2 is FQGTGA. The CDR3 DNA reads as TGTGCCAGCAGTCCCGGCCTGGCGGGAGGGTGGGGAGATACGCAGTATTTT. Its protein is CASSPGLAGGWGDTQYF.

V and J are TRBV29-1 and TRBJ2-3, with D unclear. Trimming removed 6 bases at V and 4 bases at J, with 23 bases between. The CDR3 runs to 16 residues. CDR1 and CDR2 from the germline V gene are SQVTM and ANQGSEA. The CDR3 here is CSVLDPRPPRADTQYF. In nucleotides, the CDR3 is TGCAGCGTCCTGGACCCTAGACCCCCAAGGGCAGATACGCAGTATTTT.

The rearrangement joins TRBV7-9 to TRBJ2-5; D unresolved. Trimming took off 1 base at V and 1 base at J, with 10 bases between the two ends. CDR3 length equals 15 residues. Germline CDR1 SEHNR, CDR2 FQNEAQ (reference sequence). As DNA, the CDR3 is TGTGCCAGCAGCTTAGTTACCGGAGCCCAAGAGACCCAGTACTTC. Translating it yields CASSLVTGAQETQYF.

V gene TRBV6-6 combines with J gene TRBJ2-2; 9 bases are a match to TRBD2. Germline values: CDR1 MNHNY, CDR2 SVGAGI (reference sequence). CDR3 size: 16 residues. V was pared by 5 bases and J by 7 bases, with 11 bases of the junction left unmatched. CDR3 sequence reads: CASSPRVAGEVGELFF. DNA for the CDR3: TGTGCCAGCAGTCCCCGGGTAGCGGGAGAGGTCGGGGAGCTGTTTTTT.

This rearrangement joins TRBV7-8 to TRBJ2-7; 11 bases agree with TRBD2. Looked up from germline, CDR1 is SGHVS and CDR2 is FQNEAQ. The trim removed 5 bases at V and 0 bases at J, leaving 15 bases unmatched. The CDR3 runs 19 residues. The CDR3 DNA is TGTGCCAGCAGCGTTCCCGGGACTAGCGGAATGCTGAGCTCCTACGAGCAGTACTTC. Translated: CASSVPGTSGMLSSYEQYF.

As for this clone: The same CDR3 arises from other DNA sequences in this sample as well. V is TRBV7-9 and J is TRBJ2-2; D gene unclear. V gave up 1 base and J gave up 5 bases, with 2 bases separating them. The CDR3 is 12 amino acids. The V gene's germline CDR1 is SEHNR and CDR2 FQNEAQ (reference sequence). CDR3 residues: CASSLGTGELFF. In DNA, the CDR3 is TGTGCCAGCAGCTTAGGAACCGGGGAGCTGTTTTTT. Combining the CDR3 with reference TRBV7-9 and TRBJ2-2 gives the whole variable domain DTGVSQNPRHKITKRGQNVTFRCDPISEHNRLYWYRQTLGQGPEFLTYFQNEAQLEKSRLLSDRFSAERPKGSFSTLEIQRTEQGDSAMYLCASSLGTGELFFGEGSRLTVL.

The chain couples TRBV7-9 to TRBJ2-6, with D possibly TRBD2 on 6 matching bases. The CDR3 loop spans 13 amino acids. Germline lookup yields CDR1 SEHNR and CDR2 FQNEAQ (reference sequence). Deletions cut 11 bases from V and 4 bases from J, with 12 bases between. CDR3 coding DNA: TGTGCCCCAGCGGGTGCCGGGGCCAACGTCCTGACTTTC. It yields the protein CAPAGAGANVLTF.

This sequence joins TRBV9 and TRBJ2-3; D is perhaps TRBD2 (6 bases). V lost 4 bases, J lost 1 base, and 16 bases lay in between. The CDR3 has 16 residues. Germline V gene sequence: CDR1 SGDLS, CDR2 YYNGEE. CDR3 DNA: TGTGCCAGCAGCCCCCGGAGGGAGTTCCGCACAGATACGCAGTATTTT. It translates to CASSPRREFRTDTQYF.

Note on this clone: An end of the junction does not agree with germline; a read error may underlie this. The chain joins TRBV7-7 to TRBJ2-5, with D unclear. The CDR3 covers 13 residues. Germline V gene sequence: CDR1 SSHAT, CDR2 FNYEAQ (reference sequence). The CDR3: CASMARPQETQYF. In nucleotides, the CDR3 is TGTGCTAGCATGGCCAGGCCCCAAGAGACCCAGTACTTC.

The V gene is TRBV10-3, the J gene TRBJ1-1; D call uncertain. The CDR3 is made up of 13 amino acids. Germline V gives CDR1 ENHRY, CDR2 SYGVKD. V was clipped by 5 bases and J by 1 base, with 8 bases between them. The CDR3 bases are TGTGCCATCAGTCCATCAGAGAACACTGAAGCTTTCTTT. Translated, it gives CAISPSENTEAFF.